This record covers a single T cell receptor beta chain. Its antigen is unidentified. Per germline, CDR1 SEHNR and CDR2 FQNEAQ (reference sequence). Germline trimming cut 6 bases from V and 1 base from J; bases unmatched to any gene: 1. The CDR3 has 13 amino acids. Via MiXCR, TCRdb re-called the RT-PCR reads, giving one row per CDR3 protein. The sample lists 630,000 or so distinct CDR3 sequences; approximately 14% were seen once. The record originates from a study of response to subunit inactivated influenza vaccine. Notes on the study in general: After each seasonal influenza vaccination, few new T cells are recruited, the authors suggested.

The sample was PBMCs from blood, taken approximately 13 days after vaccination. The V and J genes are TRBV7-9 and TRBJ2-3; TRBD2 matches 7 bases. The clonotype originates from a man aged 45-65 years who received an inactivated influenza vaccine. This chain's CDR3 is CASSTSGTDTQYF. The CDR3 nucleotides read TGTGCCAGCAGTACTAGCGGCACAGATACGCAGTATTTT.